This T cell receptor beta chain was documented in a study of T cells in localized non-small cell lung cancer. Study-wide findings and caveats: With higher T cell density in blood came longer overall survival. Adjacent lung exhibited a median of 57 among the 100 most abundant tumor clones. Sequencing involved a lone tumor region, leaving heterogeneity possible. Among the tissues sampled, uninvolved adjacent lung had the highest T cell clonality, above tumor.

A remark on this clone: Antigen specificity is unknown.

Some clones are missing from TCRdb's copy, which holds only in-frame ones; the method was immunoSEQ multiplex PCR. This table has more than 30,000 clones, approximately 86% appearing once. Germline assignment: CDR1 MNHEY and CDR2 SMNVEV (reference sequence). The CDR3 is made up of 15 amino acids. Trimming took 5 bases from V and 4 from J; bases not matched to a gene: 4. This chain links TRBV27 with TRBJ2-1; 11 bases fit TRBD2. The sequencing here drew on peripheral blood mononuclear cells, taken before any cancer treatment. The TCR was taken from a woman aged 40-75 years with stage III lung adenocarcinoma. In nucleotides, the CDR3 is TGTGCCAGCAGTCCCCGACTAGCGGGATACAATGAGCAGTTCTTC. Translated: CASSPRLAGYNEQFF.